The entry that follows covers one T cell receptor beta chain sequence. No antigen is known for it. This sample is drawn from a study of blood T cells in healthy people across ages. Study-level background: The template switching approach captured approximately one barcoded beta molecule for every two T cells.

Per sample, a minimum of 6.5 million PBMCs were isolated. At least 5.5 micrograms of total RNA were extracted per sample. Through a sample-barcoded 5' primer and a J-beta primer mix, a second PCR was run for roughly 7 to 12 cycles. One entry per CDR3 protein, called by TCRdb with MiXCR from the 5' RACE reads. The sample has about 900,000 distinct CDR3 sequences; around 46% are singletons. Study findings and constraints: Per million T cells, the diversity of TCR beta decreased roughly linearly as age advanced.

Sequencing was done on a sample of blood. The sequence derives from a man aged 25-45 years in good health.

The CDR3, as DNA: TGTGCCAGCAGCTTTACTAGAGATACGCAGTATTTT. This gives the protein CASSFTRDTQYF. The chain couples TRBV7-9 to TRBJ2-3, with D perhaps matching TRBD2 (5 bases). CDR3 size: 12 residues. Germline CDR1 is SEHNR and CDR2 is FQNEAQ (reference sequence). With 3 bases removed from V and 5 bases from J, the gap between germline ends came to 6 bases.